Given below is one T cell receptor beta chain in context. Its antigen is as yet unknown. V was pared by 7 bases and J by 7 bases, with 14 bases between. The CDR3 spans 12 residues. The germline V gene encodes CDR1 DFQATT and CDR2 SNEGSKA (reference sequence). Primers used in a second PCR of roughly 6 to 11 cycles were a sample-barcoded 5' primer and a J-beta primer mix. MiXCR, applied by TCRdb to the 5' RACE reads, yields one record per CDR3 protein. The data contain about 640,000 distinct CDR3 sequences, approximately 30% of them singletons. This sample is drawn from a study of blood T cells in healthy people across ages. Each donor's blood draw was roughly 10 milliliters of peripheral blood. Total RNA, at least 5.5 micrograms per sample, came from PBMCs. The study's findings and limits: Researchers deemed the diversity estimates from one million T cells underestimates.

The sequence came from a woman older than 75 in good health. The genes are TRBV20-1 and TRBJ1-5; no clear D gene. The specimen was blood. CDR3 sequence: CSVTTNEQPQHF. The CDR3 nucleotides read TGCAGTGTTACAACCAACGAGCAGCCCCAGCATTTT.